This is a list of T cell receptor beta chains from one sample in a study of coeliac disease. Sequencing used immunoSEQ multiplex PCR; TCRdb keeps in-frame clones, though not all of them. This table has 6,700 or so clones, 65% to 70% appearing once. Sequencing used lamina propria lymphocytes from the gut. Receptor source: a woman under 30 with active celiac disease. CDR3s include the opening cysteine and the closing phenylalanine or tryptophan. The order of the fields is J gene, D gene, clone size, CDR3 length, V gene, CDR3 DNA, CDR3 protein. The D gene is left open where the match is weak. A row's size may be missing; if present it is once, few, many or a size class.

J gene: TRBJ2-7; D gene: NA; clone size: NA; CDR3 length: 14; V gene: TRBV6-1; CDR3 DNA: TGTGCCAGCAGAACCGGGACTTCTTCCTACGAGCAGTACTTC; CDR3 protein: CASRTGTSSYEQYF
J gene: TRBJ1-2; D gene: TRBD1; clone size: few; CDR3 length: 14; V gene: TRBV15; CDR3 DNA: TGTGCCACCACAGTGGCAGGGGGGTACTATGGCTACACCTTC; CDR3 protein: CATTVAGGYYGYTF
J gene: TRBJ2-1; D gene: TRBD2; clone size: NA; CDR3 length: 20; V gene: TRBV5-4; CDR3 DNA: TGTGCCAGCATAAGAATTATTGCTAGCGGGAGGAAACTGGAGGACAATGAGCAGTTCTTC; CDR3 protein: CASIRIIASGRKLEDNEQFF
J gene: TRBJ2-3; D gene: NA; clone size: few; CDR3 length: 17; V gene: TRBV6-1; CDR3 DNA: TGTGCCAGCAGTGGCTCCTCCCCGGGGAGACCCACAGATACGCAGTATTTT; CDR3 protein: CASSGSSPGRPTDTQYF
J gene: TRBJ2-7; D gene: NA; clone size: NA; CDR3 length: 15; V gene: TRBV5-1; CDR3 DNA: TGCGCCAGCAGGGACGTAACAGGGAATATTTACGAGCAGTACTTC; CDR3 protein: CASRDVTGNIYEQYF
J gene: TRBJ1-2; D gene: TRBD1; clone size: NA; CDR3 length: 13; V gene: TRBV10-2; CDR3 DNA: TGCGCCAGCAGTGAAACAGGGGAACTCTTCTACACCTTC; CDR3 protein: CASSETGELFYTF
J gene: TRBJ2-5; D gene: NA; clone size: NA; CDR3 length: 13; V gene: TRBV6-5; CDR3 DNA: TGTGCCAGCAGTGAACTGCAGGGAGAGACCCAGTACTTC; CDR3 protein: CASSELQGETQYF
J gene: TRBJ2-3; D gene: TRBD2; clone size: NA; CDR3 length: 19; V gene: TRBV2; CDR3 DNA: TGTGCCAGCAGTGCGGCGGGAGGGCCCTGGGTAATTCTAAGAGATACGCAGTATTTT; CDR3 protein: CASSAAGGPWVILRDTQYF
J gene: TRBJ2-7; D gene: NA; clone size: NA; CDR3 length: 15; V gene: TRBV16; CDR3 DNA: TGTGCCAGCAGCCAATCGAGGGACACCAACTACGAGCAGTACTTC; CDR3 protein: CASSQSRDTNYEQYF
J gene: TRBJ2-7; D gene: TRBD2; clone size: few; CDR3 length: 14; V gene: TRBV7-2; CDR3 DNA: TGTGCCAGCACCCACGTCGGGGGGATCTACGAGCAGTACTTC; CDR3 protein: CASTHVGGIYEQYF
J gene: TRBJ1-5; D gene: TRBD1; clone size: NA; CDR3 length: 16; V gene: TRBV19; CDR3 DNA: TGTGCCAGTAGTACACCGACAGGGTATCGAAATCAGCCCCAGCATTTT; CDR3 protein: CASSTPTGYRNQPQHF
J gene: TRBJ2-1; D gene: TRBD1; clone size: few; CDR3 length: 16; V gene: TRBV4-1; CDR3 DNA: TGCGCCAGCAGCCAAGTTCAAGGGGGCCTTTACAATGAGCAGTTCTTC; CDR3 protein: CASSQVQGGLYNEQFF